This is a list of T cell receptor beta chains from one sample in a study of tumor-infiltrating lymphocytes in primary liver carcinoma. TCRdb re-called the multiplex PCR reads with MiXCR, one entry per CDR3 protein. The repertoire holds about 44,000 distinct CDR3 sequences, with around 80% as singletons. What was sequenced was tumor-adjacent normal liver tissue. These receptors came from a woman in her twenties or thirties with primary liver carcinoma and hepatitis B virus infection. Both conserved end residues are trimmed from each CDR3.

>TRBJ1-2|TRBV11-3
ASGFNGPLYGYT
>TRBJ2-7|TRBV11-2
TSSSANEQY
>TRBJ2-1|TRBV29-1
SVVWGASYPYNEQF
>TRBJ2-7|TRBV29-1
SGILWGCEQY
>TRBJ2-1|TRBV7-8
ASSLMNEMF
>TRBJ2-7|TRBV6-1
ASRQVREAYERY
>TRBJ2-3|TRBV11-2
ASSPQTHTDMQH
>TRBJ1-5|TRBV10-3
AISESKGQLNQPQH
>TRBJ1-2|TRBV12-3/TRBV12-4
TSSLPGQGSLFYGYT
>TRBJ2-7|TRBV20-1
SASTDSNIY
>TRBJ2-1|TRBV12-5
ASGPGTGDFNEQF
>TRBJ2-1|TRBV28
ASDNGPRLALKNEQF
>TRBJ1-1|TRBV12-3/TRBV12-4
ASSRPRFREFDTEVF
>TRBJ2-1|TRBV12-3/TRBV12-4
TSSGYNEQF
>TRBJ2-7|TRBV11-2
TSSRTGPSYEQY
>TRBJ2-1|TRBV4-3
ASSQGDYNEQF
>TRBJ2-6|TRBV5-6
AGNQGNSFSGANVLT
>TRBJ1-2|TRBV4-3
ASRQADRGNYGYT
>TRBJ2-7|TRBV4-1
ASRQDPRNTVHDQY
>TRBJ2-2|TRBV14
ASSQLHNTVELF
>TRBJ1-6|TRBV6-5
ASSSNGGSYNSPLH
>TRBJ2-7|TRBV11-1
ASSLVTGTYEQY
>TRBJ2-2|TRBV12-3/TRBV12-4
ASSLRTSRSAGELF
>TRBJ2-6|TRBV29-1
SVQGIEANVLT
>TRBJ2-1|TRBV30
AWSKGLSHSEQF
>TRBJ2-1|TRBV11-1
ASSPRRYNEQF
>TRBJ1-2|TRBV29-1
SVSDMQYGYT
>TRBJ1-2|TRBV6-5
AGKRTQGSHSYGYT
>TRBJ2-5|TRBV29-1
NGTGTGRQEIQY
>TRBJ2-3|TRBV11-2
ASSHRGSRSLRDTQY
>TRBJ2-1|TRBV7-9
AISSHTGTGLYNEQF
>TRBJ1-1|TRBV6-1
ISSEFRFYGSEAF
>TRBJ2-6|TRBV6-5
VSDRDSGANVLT
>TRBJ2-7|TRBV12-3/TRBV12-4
ASSFQGPYEQY
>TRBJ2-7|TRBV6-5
ASSRDGTGAYGQY
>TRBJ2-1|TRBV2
ASRSGDSAQAAYNGQF
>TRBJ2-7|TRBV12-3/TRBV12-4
ASSLVQWNEQY
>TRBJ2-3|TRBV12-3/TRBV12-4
ASNAGQGSRDTQY
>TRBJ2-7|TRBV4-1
ASIQITGTGTYEQY
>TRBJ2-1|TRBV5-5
TISLWNEQF
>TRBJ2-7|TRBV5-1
ASSKGTSDSYEQY
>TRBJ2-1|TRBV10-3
AIRPGTRENEQF
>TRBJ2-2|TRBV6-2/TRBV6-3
ASRPLNTGELF
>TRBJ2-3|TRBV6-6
ASSSWVGGGRDMQY
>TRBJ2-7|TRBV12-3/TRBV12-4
ASSVRDEQY
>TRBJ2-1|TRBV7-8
ASSLYGLAFGEQF
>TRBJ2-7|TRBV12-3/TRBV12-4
ATKEAGAKEQY